This entry features one T cell receptor (beta chain) sequence. It has no known antigen specificity. Base quality data are lacking; no much larger clone is found one base away. The sample comes from a study of beta chain features in type 1 diabetes (dated by TCRdb to the late 2010s). General notes on the study: Patients and healthy donors did not differ in mean age, gender distribution, total cell number or subset yield. A total of under 120,000,000 sorted cells were examined across all samples, and RNA yield correlated strongly with the number of cells per subset. In the study, recently diagnosed type 1 diabetes patients and matched healthy donors were compared on the TCRB repertoires of their sorted circulating CD4+ T cell subsets. Whereas all 30 or so donors provided naive and central memory subsets, regulatory and stem cell-like memory subsets were isolated from just 8 patients and about 8 healthy donors.

The entire amount of isolated RNA was reverse transcribed using the High Capacity cDNA Reverse Transcription Kit, so the sequenced TCRB transcripts were expressed ones. Naive, central memory and regulatory T cell samples underwent deep immunoSEQ sequencing, averaging about 3.57 million total reads per sample. Sorted cells were lysed in RLT buffer and RNA was extracted with DNase-treated RNeasy Micro or Mini kits, depending on cell number. Each cell subset was processed separately to prevent cross-contamination, with patient and healthy donor samples processed together. The immunoSEQ multiplex PCR was used to amplify TCRB sequences from cDNA, yielding 87-bp fragments that span the CDR3 region. The amplicons were sequenced using the Illumina HiSeq platform. The study's processing was this. PCR bias was corrected computationally using synthetic template baselines, and reads within Hamming distance 2 were collapsed, with unmergeable singletons discarded. Reads were aligned against IMGT to assign V, D and J genes, CDR3 length and insertions or deletions at six rearrangement sites. Clonotype counts were normalized to sorted cell number within each subset before computing true diversity and Gini coefficients with the tcR R package. Repertoire sharing was quantified using the overlap coefficient calculated on TCRB nucleotide sequences. Out-of-frame TCRB sequences from naive cells were analyzed as a proxy for the pre-selection repertoire. Here the immuneACCESS table is served through TCRdb, limited to in-frame sequences with V and J called. Missing clones are a known gap in these copies; in checked studies unresolved V genes cover under half, and the rest lacks a known reason. For V, J and clone size, that table is used; D and trimming come from the DNA. The sample contains under 850,000 clones, roughly 13% of them found a single time. The biggest ten clones account for 0.022% of the sample.

The CDR3 covers 14 residues, taking in both the cysteine and the phenylalanine. Of all the DNA, just the CDR3 is kept, 42 bases in frame from base 1. At the junction V is shortened by 6 bases and J by 6 bases; bases outside the gene matches: 7. The germline V gene sets CDR1 to SNHLY and CDR2 to FYNNEI. The research as a whole found: Naive, central memory and regulatory TCRB repertoires appeared to be more similar among patients than among healthy donors. Type 1 diabetes patients showed a moderate but significant shortening of TCRB CDR3 length in all four CD4+ subsets. Because small numbers of individuals were included in the HLA sub-analyses, any influence of HLA type on TCRB rearrangement was left unresolved. PCR may preferentially amplify shorter templates, but because patient and control samples were amplified and corrected together, any resulting skew would affect both groups equally. Because cDNA rather than genomic DNA was sequenced, highly expressing activated cells could have been over-represented, although no difference in activation and CD3 levels was found between groups. At VDJ recombination sites, patients with type 1 diabetes made fewer insertions and deleted more nucleotides, a pattern implying thymic rearrangement abnormalities.

Each donor gave one peripheral blood draw, roughly 110 mL on average, collected into heparinised tubes. Naive, central memory, regulatory and stem cell-like memory CD4+ T cells were sorted on a BD FACSAria II using a panel including CD45RO, CCR7, CD25, CD127, CD95 and CD27. Every sorted population had a purity above 95%. Right away, PBMCs were isolated by Lymphoprep density gradient centrifugation and were stained directly, with no culture step. Samples were stained and sorted in pairs, with one healthy donor and one patient per experiment, so that batch effects were minimized. The sequence joins TRBV2 to TRBJ1-5, with 8 middle bases fitting TRBD1. What was sequenced was naive CD4+ T cells from blood. The sample's cell subset or site, from its label and the paper: true naive CD4+ T cells. This TCR derives from a man younger than 35 with type 1 diabetes. The CDR3 has the sequence CASSQGAGGQPQHF. The nucleotides are TGTGCCAGCAGCCAGGGGGCGGGAGGTCAGCCCCAGCATTTT.